This record covers a single T cell receptor (beta chain). This record belongs to a study of shared clonotypes between healthy human individuals. Profiling relied on immunoSEQ multiplex PCR, and the TCRdb table lists in-frame clones only, not all of them. The sample has under 2,000,000 clones; less than 95% are singletons. The CDR3 sequence is 14 residues long. V shed 4 bases and J shed 3 bases, with 14 bases lying between them. Germline V gene sequence: CDR1 SGDLS, CDR2 YYNGEE. Positive CCR7 selection of CD45RO-negative cells yielded the naive CD8 cells, and terminally differentiated effector memory CD45RA+ cells were excluded. Nashville, Tennessee was home to all donors, each a Caucasian adult.

Sequences were obtained from naive CD8+ T cells sorted from blood. The chain carries TRBV9 and TRBJ2-7, with D perhaps given as TRBD1 or TRBD2 (6 bases each). This sequence was found in a young man in good health. The DNA for the CDR3 is TGTGCCAGCAGCCTCGAGGGGGGCGTCTACGAGCAGTACTTC. Translation gives CASSLEGGVYEQYF. Based on the CDR3 plus reference TRBV9 and TRBJ2-7, the full variable domain is DSGVTQTPKHLITATGQRVTLRCSPRSGDLSVYWYQQSLDQGLQFLIQYYNGEERAKGNILERFSAQQFPDLHSELNLSSLELGDSALYFCASSLEGGVYEQYFGPGTRLTVT.